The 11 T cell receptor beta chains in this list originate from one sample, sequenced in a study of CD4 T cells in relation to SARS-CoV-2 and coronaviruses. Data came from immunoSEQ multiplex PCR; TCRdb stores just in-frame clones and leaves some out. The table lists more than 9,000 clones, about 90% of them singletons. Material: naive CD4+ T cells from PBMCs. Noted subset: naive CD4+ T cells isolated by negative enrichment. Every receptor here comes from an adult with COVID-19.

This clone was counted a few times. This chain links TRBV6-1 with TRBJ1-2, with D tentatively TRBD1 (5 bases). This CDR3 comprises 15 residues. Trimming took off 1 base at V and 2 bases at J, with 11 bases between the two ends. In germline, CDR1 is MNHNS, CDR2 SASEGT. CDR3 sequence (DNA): TGTGCCAGCAGTGAAGACCCCCCAGGGAACTATGGCTACACCTTC. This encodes CASSEDPPGNYGYTF.

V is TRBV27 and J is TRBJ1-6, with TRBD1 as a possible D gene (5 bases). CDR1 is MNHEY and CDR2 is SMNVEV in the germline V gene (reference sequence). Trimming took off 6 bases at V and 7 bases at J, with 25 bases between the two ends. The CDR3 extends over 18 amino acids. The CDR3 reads CASSLTTPGTAENSPLHF. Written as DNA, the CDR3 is TGTGCCAGCAGCTTAACCACTCCCGGGACTGCGGAAAATTCACCCCTCCACTTT.

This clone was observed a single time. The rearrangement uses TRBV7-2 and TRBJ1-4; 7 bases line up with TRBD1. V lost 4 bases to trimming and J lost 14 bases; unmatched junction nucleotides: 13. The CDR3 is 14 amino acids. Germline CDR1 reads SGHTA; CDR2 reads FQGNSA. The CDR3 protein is CASSSRTGSRRLFF. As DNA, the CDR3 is TGTGCCAGCAGCTCAAGGACAGGATCAAGGCGTCTGTTTTTT.

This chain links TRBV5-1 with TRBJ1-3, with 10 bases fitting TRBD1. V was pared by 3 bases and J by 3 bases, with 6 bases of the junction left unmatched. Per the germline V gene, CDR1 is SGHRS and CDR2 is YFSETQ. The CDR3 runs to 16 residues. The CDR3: CASSYGTGDGGNTIYF. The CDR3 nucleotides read TGCGCCAGCAGCTACGGGACAGGGGATGGTGGAAACACCATATATTTT.

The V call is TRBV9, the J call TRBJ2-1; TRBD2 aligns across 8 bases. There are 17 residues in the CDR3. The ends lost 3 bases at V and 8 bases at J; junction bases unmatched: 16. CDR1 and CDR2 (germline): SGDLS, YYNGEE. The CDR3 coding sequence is TGTGCCAGCAGCGCCCGATGGGTAGCGGGGTACCCACATGAGCAGTTCTTC. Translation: CASSARWVAGYPHEQFF.

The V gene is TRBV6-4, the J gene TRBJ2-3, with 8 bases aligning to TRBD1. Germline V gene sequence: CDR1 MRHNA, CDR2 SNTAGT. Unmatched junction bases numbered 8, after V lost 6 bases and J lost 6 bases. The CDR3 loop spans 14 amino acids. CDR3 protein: CASRRTGLGDTQYF. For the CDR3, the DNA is TGTGCCAGCAGGAGGACAGGGTTGGGCGATACGCAGTATTTT.

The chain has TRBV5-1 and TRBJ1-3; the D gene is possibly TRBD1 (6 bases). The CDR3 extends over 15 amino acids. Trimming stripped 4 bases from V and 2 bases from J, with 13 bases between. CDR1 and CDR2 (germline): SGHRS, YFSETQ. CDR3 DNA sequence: TGCGCCAGCAGCCTGGCGGGGGGCCCTGGAAACACCATATATTTT. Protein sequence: CASSLAGGPGNTIYF. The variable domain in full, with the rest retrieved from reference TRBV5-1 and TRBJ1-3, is KAGVTQTPRYLIKTRGQQVTLSCSPISGHRSVSWYQQTPGQGLQFLFEYFSETQRNKGNFPGRFSGRQFSNSRSEMNVSTLELGDSALYLCASSLAGGPGNTIYFGEGSWLTVV.

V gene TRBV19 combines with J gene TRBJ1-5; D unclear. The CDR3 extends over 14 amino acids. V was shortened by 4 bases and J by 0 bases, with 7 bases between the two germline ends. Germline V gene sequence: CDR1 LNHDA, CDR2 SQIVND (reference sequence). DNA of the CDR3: TGTGCCAGTAGTAAGGGTTATAGCAATCAGCCCCAGCATTTT. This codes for CASSKGYSNQPQHF.

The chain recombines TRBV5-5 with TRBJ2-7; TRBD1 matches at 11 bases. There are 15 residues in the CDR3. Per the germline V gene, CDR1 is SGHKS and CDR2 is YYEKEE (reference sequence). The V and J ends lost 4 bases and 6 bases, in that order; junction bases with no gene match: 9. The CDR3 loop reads CASSASGQGAPEQYF. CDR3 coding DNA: TGTGCCAGCAGCGCGTCTGGACAGGGGGCGCCCGAGCAGTACTTC.

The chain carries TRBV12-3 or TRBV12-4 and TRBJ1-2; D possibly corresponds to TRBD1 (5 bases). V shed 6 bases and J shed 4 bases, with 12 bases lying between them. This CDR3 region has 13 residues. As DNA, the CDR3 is TGTGCCAGCAGAACGACAGTATCCTATGGCTACACCTTC. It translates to CASRTTVSYGYTF.

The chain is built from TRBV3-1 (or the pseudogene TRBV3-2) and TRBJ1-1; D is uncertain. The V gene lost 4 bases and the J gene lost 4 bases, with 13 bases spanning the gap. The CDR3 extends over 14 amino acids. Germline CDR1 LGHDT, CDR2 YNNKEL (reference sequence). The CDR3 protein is CASSRMEGRTEAFF. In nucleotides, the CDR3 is TGTGCCAGCAGCCGGATGGAGGGTCGCACTGAAGCTTTCTTT.